The 8 T cell receptor beta chains in this list originate from one sample, sequenced in a study of CD8 T cells in ankylosing spondylitis. TCRdb re-called the 5' RACE reads through MiXCR, storing one row per CDR3 protein. The sample contains 250,000 or so distinct CDR3 sequences, roughly a quarter of which appear only once. The sample consisted of blood, either unsorted or a sorted T cell fraction (not recorded which). The origin of the receptors is a male donor with ankylosing spondylitis or in good health (not recorded which).

The V and J genes are TRBV29-1 and TRBJ1-1, with 7 bases aligning to TRBD1. Trimming removed 6 bases from V and 7 bases from J; junction bases left unmatched: 14. The V gene's germline CDR1 is SQVTM and CDR2 ANQGSEA. CDR3 size: 14 residues. CDR3 residues: CSVSRGGVGGEAFF. CDR3 sequence (DNA): TGCAGCGTGTCCAGGGGGGGGGTTGGTGGTGAAGCTTTCTTT.

The rearrangement links TRBV12-3 or TRBV12-4 to TRBJ1-6, with D perhaps TRBD1 (5 bases). CDR3 length: 13 amino acids. The V and J ends lost 4 bases and 10 bases respectively, with 11 bases between them. CDR3 in DNA: TGTGCCAGCAGTTCCGGGAACAGGTCACCCCTCCACTTT. Its translation: CASSSGNRSPLHF.

The J gene is TRBJ2-7, the V gene TRBV28; TRBD1 matches at 7 bases. The V gene end was trimmed by 2 bases and the J gene end by 5 bases; junction bases not matched to a gene: 3. Germline V CDR1 and CDR2: MDHEN, SYDVKM. This CDR3 is 13 amino acids long. The CDR3 region has the DNA TGTGCCAGCAGTTTAACGACAGGGAACGAGCAGTACTTC. Protein: CASSLTTGNEQYF.

The table lists this clonotype with a few counts. The chain is built from TRBV7-3 and TRBJ2-6; possibly TRBD1 for D (6 bases). V lost 4 bases to trimming and J lost 0 bases, with 10 bases between them. Germline loops: CDR1 SGHTA, CDR2 FQGTGA. The CDR3 has 16 residues. The CDR3 loop is CASSSLGASGANVLTF. The CDR3 nucleotides read TGTGCCAGCAGCTCTTTGGGGGCCTCTGGGGCCAACGTCCTGACTTTC. The full variable domain, in which reference TRBV7-3 and TRBJ2-6 provide the parts outside the CDR3, is GAGVSQTPSNKVTEKGKYVELRCDPISGHTALYWYRQSLGQGPEFLIYFQGTGAADDSGLPNDRFFAVRPEGSVSTLKIQRTERGDSAVYLCASSSLGASGANVLTFGAGSRLTVL.

J is TRBJ2-2 and V is TRBV6-5, with 7 bases aligning to TRBD1. Germline V CDR1 and CDR2: MNHEY, SVGAGI. The CDR3 runs 14 residues. Trimming at V came to 2 bases and at J to 6 bases, leaving 3 bases not matched to a gene. CDR3 residues: CASSYGQDPGELFF. As DNA, the CDR3 is TGTGCCAGCAGTTACGGACAGGACCCCGGGGAGCTGTTTTTT.

This clonotype was seen many times. The J gene is TRBJ1-1, the V gene TRBV20-1; a weak D match, TRBD1 (6 bases). CDR1 and CDR2 (germline): DFQATT, SNEGSKA (reference sequence). This CDR3 is 13 amino acids long. Trimming took off 3 bases at V and 4 bases at J, with 12 bases between the two ends. CDR3 nucleotides: TGCAGTGCTAGCGACAGGTACCCCACTGAAGCTTTCTTT. Its protein product is CSASDRYPTEAFF.

V and J are TRBV7-2 and TRBJ2-7; 7 positions agree with TRBD2. This CDR3 has 12 amino acids. Germline CDR1 SGHTA, CDR2 FQGNSA. V lost 4 bases and J lost 4; bases outside the gene matches: 1. The CDR3 DNA follows: TGTGCCAGCAGCTCTAGCGGTTACGAGCAGTACTTC. Its translation: CASSSSGYEQYF.

Only a few counts were recorded for this clonotype. The rearrangement joins TRBV20-1 to TRBJ2-1; 8 bases are shared with TRBD2. CDR1 is DFQATT and CDR2 is SNEGSKA in the germline V gene (reference sequence). The CDR3 totals 15 residues. Unmatched junction bases numbered 6, after V lost 0 bases and J lost 5 bases. This CDR3 is CSARDRRGANNEQFF. CDR3 sequence (DNA): TGCAGTGCTAGAGACCGGCGGGGGGCCAACAATGAGCAGTTCTTC.